Sequencing of this TCR beta chain was carried out in a study of radiotherapy plus CTLA-4 blockade in lung cancer. The table came from immunoSEQ multiplex PCR; TCRdb's copy has only in-frame clones and leaves some out. The data contain 25,000 to 35,000 clones, about 78% of them singletons. General study points: Clones derived from tumor TCRs expanded in blood after radiotherapy plus ipilimumab.

The germline gives CDR1 LNHDA, CDR2 SQIVND (reference sequence). Trimming pared 3 bases from V and 0 bases from J, leaving 9 bases between. The CDR3 sequence is 15 residues long. Concerning this clone itself: Its antigen remains unknown.

Here the sequenced sample was peripheral blood, taken from a patient treated with radiotherapy plus ipilimumab. The sequence derives from a human donor with non-small cell lung cancer who had stable disease on radiotherapy plus ipilimumab. The V and J genes are TRBV19 and TRBJ1-5; unclear D gene. The DNA of the CDR3 is TGTGCCAGTAGTATTCGGGGAAATAGCAATCAGCCCCAGCATTTT. It encodes CASSIRGNSNQPQHF.